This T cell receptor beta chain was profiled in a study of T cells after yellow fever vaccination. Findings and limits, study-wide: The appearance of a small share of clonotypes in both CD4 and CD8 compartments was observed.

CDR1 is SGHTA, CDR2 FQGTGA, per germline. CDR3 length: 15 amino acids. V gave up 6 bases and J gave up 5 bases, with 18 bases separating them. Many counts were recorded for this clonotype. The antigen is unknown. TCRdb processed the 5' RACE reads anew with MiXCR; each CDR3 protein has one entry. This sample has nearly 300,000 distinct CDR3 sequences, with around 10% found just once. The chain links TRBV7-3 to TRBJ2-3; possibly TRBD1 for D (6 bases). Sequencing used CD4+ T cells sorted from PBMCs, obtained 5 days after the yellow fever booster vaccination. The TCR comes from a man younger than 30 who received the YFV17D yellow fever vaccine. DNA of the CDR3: TGTGCCAGCAGTTCCTCAAGATCAGGGGTAGATACGCAGTATTTT. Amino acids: CASSSSRSGVDTQYF.